Listed here are 9 T cell receptor beta chains from one sample, sequenced in a study of CD8 T cells in Susac syndrome (dated by TCRdb to between 2018 and 2021). Receptor libraries were prepared by the immunoSEQ multiplex PCR assay. RNA was extracted using the RNeasy kit, and about 0.5 to 1 microgram was reverse transcribed with random hexamers. Starting from the raw public reads, TCRdb applied fastp trimming at Q25, assembled clones with MiXCR and retained in-frame beta chains. Rows merge per CDR3 protein into single entries with the most common DNA and genes. The sample yields 150,000 to 180,000 distinct CDR3 sequences; over 95% were counted once. The ten most abundant clones make up 0.14% to 0.15% of the sample. What was sequenced was CD8+ T cells from PBMCs. All receptors come from a human donor with multiple sclerosis.

The chain employs TRBV5-1 and TRBJ2-3, with D unresolved. The CDR3 runs to 15 residues. Deletions cut 4 bases from V and 2 bases from J, with 14 bases between. The germline V gene encodes CDR1 SGHRS and CDR2 YFSETQ. The chain's CDR3 is CASSQYRALTDTQYF. The DNA of the CDR3 is TGCGCCAGCAGCCAGTACCGGGCCCTCACAGATACGCAGTATTTT. Looking up the rest from reference TRBV5-1 and TRBJ2-3 gives the full variable domain: KAGVTQTPRYLIKTRGQQVTLSCSPISGHRSVSWYQQTPGQGLQFLFEYFSETQRNKGNFPGRFSGRQFSNSRSEMNVSTLELGDSALYLCASSQYRALTDTQYFGPGTRLTVL.

The chain links TRBV13 to TRBJ2-1, with 9 bases fitting TRBD2. The CDR3 runs to 16 residues. CDR1 PRHDT and CDR2 FYEKMQ come from the germline V gene (reference sequence). Losses at the gene ends were 5 bases for V and 6 bases for J; bases not matched to a gene: 11. CDR3 nucleotide sequence: TGTGCCAGCAGCCAAAGGACCAAGCGGGGGGTCAATGAGCAGTTCTTC. Encoded protein: CASSQRTKRGVNEQFF.

The chain carries TRBV29-1 and TRBJ1-1; D is uncertain. V gave up 5 bases and J gave up 3 bases, with 7 bases separating them. Per the germline V gene, CDR1 is SQVTM and CDR2 is ANQGSEA. The CDR3 runs 11 residues. The CDR3 nucleotides read TGCAGCGTTATCGTGGACACTGAAGCTTTCTTT. Its translation: CSVIVDTEAFF. Using reference TRBV29-1 and TRBJ1-1 for the parts outside the CDR3, the full variable domain is SAVISQKPSRDICQRGTSLTIQCQVDSQVTMMFWYRQQPGQSLTLIATANQGSEATYESGFVIDKFPISRPNLTFSTLTVSNMSPEDSSIYLCSVIVDTEAFFGQGTRLTVV.

The rearrangement links TRBV11-1 to TRBJ2-7, with 9 bases matching TRBD1. The length of the CDR3 is 13 residues. V shed 5 bases, J shed 6 bases, and the junction held 5 bases outside the gene matches. Germline values: CDR1 SGHAT, CDR2 FQDESV (reference sequence). As DNA, the CDR3 is TGTGCCAGCAGCCCCGGGACAGGGATCGAGCAGTACTTC. Translation gives CASSPGTGIEQYF.

The J gene is TRBJ2-3, the V gene TRBV4-1; 11 nucleotides match TRBD2. The germline CDR1 and CDR2 sequences are MGHRA and YSYEKL. The CDR3 sequence is 14 residues long. Trimming removed 1 base from V and 10 bases from J; junction bases left unmatched: 4. The CDR3 loop reads CASSQGLLAGAQYF. The CDR3 DNA reads TGCGCCAGCAGCCAAGGACTACTAGCGGGGGCGCAGTATTTT.

CDR3 loop: CLSSKTRGNQEAFF. The CDR3 coding sequence is TGCCTGAGCAGCAAGACGCGGGGGAATCAAGAAGCTTTCTTT. The chain is built from TRBV20-1 and TRBJ1-1, with D possibly being TRBD1 (5 bases). The germline CDR1 and CDR2 sequences are DFQATT and SNEGSKA (reference sequence). The CDR3 loop spans 14 amino acids.

V is TRBV20-1 and J is TRBJ2-7; 9 bases are shared with TRBD1. From germline, CDR1 is DFQATT and CDR2 SNEGSKA (reference sequence). The CDR3 is 14 amino acids. V gave up 6 bases and J gave up 3 bases; unmatched junction bases: 9. The CDR3 here is CSATGQGRSYEQYV. CDR3 bases: TGCAGTGCCACTGGACAGGGGCGAAGCTACGAGCAGTACGTC.

The rearrangement uses TRBV27 and TRBJ2-3, with 8 bases fitting TRBD2. The CDR3 totals 18 residues. The germline V gene has CDR1 MNHEY and CDR2 SMNVEV (reference sequence). V dropped 0 bases and J dropped 6; count of bases not matched to a gene: 14. Here the CDR3 reads CASSLSSQRGHLWDTQYF. CDR3 bases: TGTGCCAGCAGTTTATCGAGCCAGCGGGGGCATCTATGGGATACGCAGTATTTT.

The V call is TRBV3-1, the J call TRBJ2-7; TRBD2 agrees at 9 bases. CDR1 is LGHDT, CDR2 YNNKEL, per germline (reference sequence). CDR3 size: 14 residues. The ends lost 4 bases at V and 2 bases at J; junction bases unmatched: 3. The CDR3 coding sequence is TGTGCCAGCAGCCCTAGCGGGGCGACCTACGAGCAGTACTTC. It encodes CASSPSGATYEQYF.